The rows below give T cell receptor beta chains drawn from one sample of a study of low-dose radiotherapy and immunotherapy resistance in tumors. TCRdb used MiXCR to reprocess the reads, holding one entry per CDR3 protein. The sample shows 95,000 to 100,000 distinct CDR3 sequences, around 21% of them seen only once. This specimen was PBMCs, taken after low-dose radiotherapy plus immunotherapy. These receptors originate from a male donor with prostate cancer. The CDR3 runs from the conserved cysteine through the conserved F or W. D genes are given only for firm matches. Where a row states a size, it is once, few, many or the class of an expanded clone; other rows omit it.

D gene	clone size	V gene	J gene	CDR3 DNA	CDR3 protein
TRBD2	many	TRBV29-1	TRBJ2-5	TGCAGCGTTGATCGGGGGGGCGAAGAGACCCAGTACTTC	CSVDRGGEETQYF
.	.	TRBV5-1	TRBJ2-2	TGCGCCAGCAGCTTGGAGGCGTCCACCGGGGAGCTGTTTTTT	CASSLEASTGELFF
.	many	TRBV30	TRBJ1-4	TGTGCCTGGAGTGGGCAGGGTGGTGAAAAACTGTTTTTT	CAWSGQGGEKLFF
TRBD2	many	TRBV14	TRBJ2-1	TGTGCCAGCAGCCTCACTAGCGGGTATCAGCCGTGGGGTGAGCAGTTCTTC	CASSLTSGYQPWGEQFF
.	many	TRBV18	TRBJ1-2	TGTGCCAGCTCACCACCTGGGGGAAACTATGGCTACACCTTC	CASSPPGGNYGYTF
.	many	TRBV2	TRBJ2-3	TGTGCCATACGGCCTAACAGCGGGGATACGCAGTATTTT	CAIRPNSGDTQYF
TRBD1	many	TRBV20-1	TRBJ1-2	TGCAGTGCTAGGGCTCCGGGACAGAACTATGGCTACACCTTC	CSARAPGQNYGYTF
.	many	TRBV4-1	TRBJ2-3	TGCGCCAGCAGCCCCGGGATATCAGATACGCAGTATTTT	CASSPGISDTQYF
TRBD2	many	TRBV12-3/TRBV12-4	TRBJ2-3	TGTGCCAGCCGGACTAGCGGCACAGATACGCAGTATTTT	CASRTSGTDTQYF
.	many	TRBV19	TRBJ2-7	TGTGCCAGTAGTACTGGGCAGTCAAGGAACGAGCAGTACTTC	CASSTGQSRNEQYF
.	many	TRBV20-1	TRBJ1-3	TGCAGTGCGACGGGACACCCGAGCTCTGGAAACACCATATATTTT	CSATGHPSSGNTIYF
.	many	TRBV3-1	TRBJ1-2	TGTGCCAGCTCCACCACAGGGCCCGACTATGGCTACACCTTC	CASSTTGPDYGYTF
.	.	TRBV20-1	TRBJ1-3	TGCAGTTCTCAGAACTCTGGAAACACCATATATTTT	CSSQNSGNTIYF
.	few	TRBV20-1	TRBJ2-2	TGCAGTGCCTACCCGGACGGGAACACCGGGGAGCTGTTTTTT	CSAYPDGNTGELFF
TRBD2	few	TRBV7-2	TRBJ2-3	TGTGCCAGCAGCTATGGGGGAGAGCGGGGCCTCACAGATACGCAGTATTTT	CASSYGGERGLTDTQYF
.	many	TRBV2	TRBJ1-1	TGTGCCAGCACCGCGGATAGGGGTGCTGAAGCTTTCTTT	CASTADRGAEAFF
TRBD2	.	TRBV29-1	TRBJ2-1	TGCAGCTCAGGACTAGCGGGGGGGAGGGAGCAGTTCTTC	CSSGLAGGREQFF
TRBD1	medium-sized	TRBV5-1	TRBJ1-2	TGCGCCAGCAGCTGGACAGGAACCTTCCGCTATGGCTACACCTTC	CASSWTGTFRYGYTF
TRBD2	many	TRBV7-2	TRBJ2-1	TGTGCCAGCAGCCCTCTAGCGGGGGCCCAGGGTGAGCAGTTCTTC	CASSPLAGAQGEQFF
TRBD1	many	TRBV27	TRBJ1-1	TGTGCCAGCAGTTTGCTCGGACAGGGAAGCAGTGAAGCTTTCTTT	CASSLLGQGSSEAFF
.	many	TRBV5-5	TRBJ1-1	TGTGCCAGCAGCTTGGCAAGAGGGAACACTGAAGCTTTCTTT	CASSLARGNTEAFF
.	many	TRBV29-1	TRBJ1-2	TGCAGCGTCGGGGGCGGGGGAGGAGGCTACACCTTC	CSVGGGGGGYTF
.	.	TRBV5-1	TRBJ1-1	TGCGCCAGCAGCGGCGCAGGGTTAACTGAAGCTTTCTTT	CASSGAGLTEAFF
TRBD1	many	TRBV14	TRBJ1-2	TGTGCCAGCAGCCAAGGGGGACAGCGGTATGGCTACACCTTC	CASSQGGQRYGYTF
.	many	TRBV29-1	TRBJ2-7	TGCAGCGCACTGGGGGAGTCCTACGAGCAGTACTTC	CSALGESYEQYF
TRBD1	.	TRBV2	TRBJ2-5	TGTGCCAGCAGTGGGCCGGGACAGGGAAAAGAGACCCAGTACTTC	CASSGPGQGKETQYF
.	.	TRBV7-2	TRBJ1-5	TGTGCCAGCAGCTTAGGAGGGAGAAATAATCAGCCCCAGCATTTT	CASSLGGRNNQPQHF
TRBD2	many	TRBV10-1	TRBJ2-1	TGCGCCAGCAGTGGGGGGGGGGAAGCGGGCCATGAGCAGTTCTTC	CASSGGGEAGHEQFF
.	medium-sized	TRBV11-2	TRBJ2-7	TGTGCCAGCAGCTTAATCGGGGGCAGAAGCTCCTACGAGCAGTACTTC	CASSLIGGRSSYEQYF
.	many	TRBV10-2	TRBJ1-6	TGCGCCAGCAGACAAGGGGGGGGCTCCTATAATTCACCCCTCCACTTT	CASRQGGGSYNSPLHF
TRBD1	.	TRBV11-2	TRBJ2-7	TGTGCCAGCAGCTTAGAGGGACAGGGCGACGAGCAGTACTTC	CASSLEGQGDEQYF
.	many	TRBV7-2	TRBJ1-4	TGTGCCAGCAGCTTAGAGGCGCGAAAACTGTTTTTT	CASSLEARKLFF
.	many	TRBV3-1	TRBJ2-7	TGTGCCAGCAGCCAAGCTGAGACCTACGAGCAGTACTTC	CASSQAETYEQYF
TRBD1	many	TRBV5-1	TRBJ2-7	TGCGCCAGCAGCCTAAGGACAGGGGCTTATTACGAGCAGTACTTC	CASSLRTGAYYEQYF
.	.	TRBV19	TRBJ2-5	TGTGCCAGTACCTCCCCGTCCTTGGGGCTCCTGATGGGAGAGACCCAGTACTTC	CASTSPSLGLLMGETQYF
.	many	TRBV5-1	TRBJ1-2	TGCGCCAGCAGCTTGAGTGGGAGAGAGGGCTACACCTTC	CASSLSGREGYTF
TRBD2	many	TRBV6-1	TRBJ2-1	TGTGCCAGCAGTGCACGGGGGGGGGACAATGAGCAGTTCTTC	CASSARGGDNEQFF
TRBD1	few	TRBV6-4	TRBJ1-1	TGTGCCAGCAGCGACAGGGCGAACACTGAAGCTTTCTTT	CASSDRANTEAFF
TRBD1	.	TRBV6-2/TRBV6-3	TRBJ2-1	TGTGGCAGAATAGACTGGGGCAGGGGGAATGCGGATGAGCAGTTCTTC	CGRIDWGRGNADEQFF
TRBD2	many	TRBV2	TRBJ2-3	TGTGCCAGCAAAAGCCGGGGGGGCCCGCCAGATACGCAGTATTTT	CASKSRGGPPDTQYF
TRBD2	many	TRBV5-6	TRBJ2-5	TGTGCCAGCAGCTTACTACGGGGGGGAGAGACCCAGTACTTC	CASSLLRGGETQYF
.	many	TRBV10-2	TRBJ2-3	TGCGCCAGCAGTGACGACAGGCTCACAGATACGCAGTATTTT	CASSDDRLTDTQYF
.	.	TRBV28	TRBJ2-7	TGTGCCAGCAGTTGGGCTGAGGGCGAGCAGTACTTC	CASSWAEGEQYF
TRBD2	many	TRBV20-1	TRBJ2-2	TGCAGTAGCAGAAGCGGGGTATCCGGGGAGCTGTTTTTT	CSSRSGVSGELFF
.	many	TRBV20-1	TRBJ1-5	TGCAGTGCTAGAGAGAGGGGGGGAGTGGGCCAGCCCCAGCATTTT	CSARERGGVGQPQHF
TRBD1	many	TRBV7-9	TRBJ2-6	TGTGCCAGCAGCAAATCCCCCGGGACAGGGGGCTCTGGGGCCAACGTCCTGACTTTC	CASSKSPGTGGSGANVLTF
TRBD2	.	TRBV20-1	TRBJ2-4	TGCAGTGCTAGCCGGGGGGGCAAACAAAACATTCAGTACTTC	CSASRGGKQNIQYF
.	many	TRBV7-9	TRBJ2-1	TGTGCCAGCAGCTTTCCTGATAGCAGGAGCGTCTACAATGAGCAGTTCTTC	CASSFPDSRSVYNEQFF
.	many	TRBV29-1	TRBJ2-1	TGCAGCGTCAACCCTCGACTAGTCTTTCATGAGCAGTTCTTC	CSVNPRLVFHEQFF
.	many	TRBV2	TRBJ2-7	TGTGCCAGCAGTGTACAGGGCTACGAGCAGTACTTC	CASSVQGYEQYF
.	few	TRBV12-3/TRBV12-4	TRBJ1-2	TGTGCCAGCAGCGGAGCCGATTATGGCTACACCTTC	CASSGADYGYTF
.	.	TRBV5-6	TRBJ1-2	TGTGCCAGCAGCCACTACGGGGACTCACGGAGGGATGGCTACACCTTC	CASSHYGDSRRDGYTF
.	many	TRBV5-1	TRBJ2-1	TGCGCCAGCAGCCGTAAAGAGTATGAGCAGTTCTTC	CASSRKEYEQFF